A selection of T cell receptor beta chains follows, all from one sample in a study of T cell responses to AZD1222 COVID-19 vaccine. Here immunoSEQ multiplex PCR was the method, and the copy in TCRdb shows in-frame clones only, minus some. The sample contains around 140,000 clones, about nine tenths of which appear only once. The sample in question was peripheral blood, obtained on day 0 of AZD1222 vaccination. These receptors all stem from an adult in good health. The conserved cysteine and the conserved F or W are not part of the CDR3 here.

CDR3aa: ASSQVPGGTQY
len: 11
v_gene: TRBV4-1

CDR3aa: ASSTDRAQPQH
len: 11
v_gene: TRBV19

CDR3aa: ASSFPDRGLNNEQF
len: 14
v_gene: TRBV28

CDR3aa: ASSPPGVSTDTQY
len: 13
v_gene: TRBV7-9

CDR3aa: ASSMGVAEAF
len: 10
v_gene: TRBV19

CDR3aa: ASSNGQPWFGQY
len: 12
v_gene: TRBV21-1

CDR3aa: AISDPDHSGNTIY
len: 13
v_gene: TRBV10-3

CDR3aa: ASNFREYGYT
len: 10
v_gene: TRBV12-3/TRBV12-4

CDR3aa: ASSLGPMNTGELF
len: 13
v_gene: TRBV5-1

CDR3aa: ASSLGQGAIYEQY
len: 13
v_gene: TRBV7-7

CDR3aa: ASSLEPGTPRQY
len: 12
v_gene: TRBV11-2

CDR3aa: ASTPRSGSGHYGYT
len: 14
v_gene: TRBV5-1

CDR3aa: ASSPAGTGGEKLF
len: 13
v_gene: TRBV5-1

CDR3aa: ASRTDREYTGELF
len: 13
v_gene: TRBV28

CDR3aa: ASSYSGTLSSGNTIY
len: 15
v_gene: TRBV6-2/TRBV6-3

CDR3aa: ASSTEYTQY
len: 9
v_gene: TRBV6-5

CDR3aa: ASSSWTVQETQY
len: 12
v_gene: TRBV7-9

CDR3aa: ASSPGTPSSGNTIY
len: 14
v_gene: TRBV18

CDR3aa: ASSIDRESTNEKLF
len: 14
v_gene: TRBV19